This entry describes one TCR beta chain. Its matching antigen is unknown. The entry originates in a study of T cell repertoires in aging, cancer and after chemotherapy. Study outcomes and limitations: Untreated cancer patients had significantly lower blood TCR diversity than age-matched healthy donors. In each cancer cohort, median generation probability increased across chemotherapy, suggesting thymic output rebounded.

TRB rearrangements spanning V, D and J were amplified using mixed TRB-A/B primers. MiXCR, run by TCRdb on the multiplex PCR reads, gives a single entry per CDR3 protein. The table includes some 9,000 distinct CDR3 sequences, 35% to 50% detected once. Amplification of TCR beta used genomic DNA extracted from peripheral blood. Trimming shortened V by 0 bases and J by 1 base, and 7 bases separated the two germline ends. Germline assignment: CDR1 SGHRS and CDR2 YFSETQ. This CDR3 contains 14 residues. The specimen was blood. The rearrangement links TRBV5-1 to TRBJ1-1; no clear D. This TCR was sampled from a human donor with a solid tumor. The chain's CDR3 is CASSLARTNTEAFF. CDR3 bases: TGCGCCAGCAGCTTGGCCAGGACGAACACTGAAGCTTTCTTT.